This section outlines one T cell receptor (beta chain) sequence together with its context. Its cognate antigen is unknown. This entry comes from a study of shared clonotypes between healthy human individuals. Study observations and caveats: Among non-shared clonotypes, generation probabilities were lower than among those shared by all four donors. The diversity represented, both genetic and in exposure history, was limited by few donors.

V was cut by 0 bases and J by 12 bases, with 13 bases left in between. The V gene's germline CDR1 is SGHDT and CDR2 YYEEEE. The CDR3 extends over 13 amino acids. Generated by immunoSEQ multiplex PCR, the TCRdb table keeps only in-frame clones and is missing some. The sample lists some 2.1 million clones, over 85% occurring once. The source material was naive CD4+ T cells sorted from blood. Subset meaning: CD45RA+ positively selected. The chain recombines TRBV5-6 with TRBJ2-1, with D perhaps matching TRBD1 (5 bases). The TCR was taken from a young man in good health. This CDR3 is CASSLAQGFGQFF. The CDR3 DNA reads as TGTGCCAGCAGCTTGGCCCAGGGTTTTGGGCAGTTCTTC. The variable domain in full, completed from reference TRBV5-6 and TRBJ2-1, reads DAGVTQSPTHLIKTRGQQVTLRCSPKSGHDTVSWYQQALGQGPQFIFQYYEEEERQRGNFPDRFSGHQFPNYSSELNVNALLLGDSALYLCASSLAQGFGQFFGPGTRLTVL.